This T cell receptor beta chain was captured in a study of blood T cells in healthy people across ages. With a J-beta primer mix and a sample-barcoded 5' primer, a second PCR ran roughly 7 to 11 cycles. MiXCR, run by TCRdb on the 5' RACE reads, gives a single entry per CDR3 protein. Of about 940,000 distinct CDR3 sequences detected, approximately 49% appear once; the ten largest clones hold about an eighth. The CDR3 is made up of 13 amino acids. CDR1 is SQVTM and CDR2 is ANQGSEA in the germline V gene. V was trimmed by 3 bases and J by 0 bases, leaving 8 bases between them. The sequencing input was blood. The TCR sequence derives from a man under 40 in good health. This chain uses TRBV29-1 with TRBJ1-2; no firm D call. In DNA, the CDR3 is TGCAGCGTTGAGAGAGGCTCTAACTATGGCTACACCTTC. Its translation is CSVERGSNYGYTF.